The 23 T cell receptor beta chains below were found in one sample sequenced in a study of T cell clonality in common variable immunodeficiency. Data came from immunoSEQ multiplex PCR; TCRdb stores just in-frame clones and leaves some out. Observed in the sample are approximately 42,000 clones, none of them singletons. Specimen: peripheral blood mononuclear cells. These receptor sequences come from a person between 18 and 75 years old in good health.

This clone was detected ten times or more. The read terminates 3 residues ahead of where the CDR3 ends, so the germline J gene completes it. The chain is built from TRBV6-1 and TRBJ2-3, with TRBD2 matching over 11 bases. V trimming: 3 bases; J trimming: 6 bases; junction bases outside the gene matches: 5. Germline values: CDR1 MNHNS, CDR2 SASEGT. The CDR3 totals 15 residues. The CDR3 DNA, read in part, is TGTGCCAGCAGTGACCCGACTAGCGGGAAGGATACG. The encoded protein is CASSDPTSGKDT. The full CDR3 reads CASSDPTSGKDTQYF.

This clone has at least ten counts. The read comes to an end 3 residues before the CDR3 does, leaving the germline J gene to fill in the end. V gene TRBV29-1 combines with J gene TRBJ1-2; D remains unclear. Germline-derived CDR1 and CDR2 are SQVTM and ANQGSEA. This CDR3 is 11 amino acids long. Trimming shortened V by 4 bases and J by 3 bases, and 6 bases separated the two germline ends. CDR3 in amino acids: CSVVSDYGYTF. The sequenced part of the CDR3 DNA is TGCAGCGTTGTGAGCGACTATGGC. The whole variable domain, remainder taken from reference TRBV29-1 and TRBJ1-2, is SAVISQKPSRDICQRGTSLTIQCQVDSQVTMMFWYRQQPGQSLTLIATANQGSEATYESGFVIDKFPISRPNLTFSTLTVSNMSPEDSSIYLCSVVSDYGYTFGSGTRLTVV.

There are many counts of this clone. The CDR3 end falls 3 residues outside the read, so it is completed with the germline J gene. This chain links TRBV30 with TRBJ2-7; 15 positions agree with TRBD2. The CDR3 is 17 amino acids. Germline-derived CDR1 and CDR2 are GTSNPN and SVGIG (reference sequence). V dropped 7 bases and J dropped 3; count of bases not matched to a gene: 13. The CDR3 DNA, read in part, is TGTGCCTTTCGGGGACTAGCGGGAGGTCAAGAGGGCTACGAG. It codes for CAFRGLAGGQEGYE. The full CDR3 reads CAFRGLAGGQEGYEQYF.

Of note for this clone: The read gets to within 3 residues of the CDR3 end, and the germline J gene fills in the rest. This chain links TRBV30 with TRBJ1-6; the D gene is possibly TRBD1 (6 bases). Trimming removed 8 bases at V and 7 bases at J, with 21 bases between. The CDR3 covers 15 residues. The germline V gene has CDR1 GTSNPN and CDR2 SVGIG (reference sequence). CDR3 DNA, as far as it was read: TGTGCCGGTGGAGCTTTCCAGGGGACGAATTCACCC. Protein product: CAGGAFQGTNSP. The CDR3 as a whole reads CAGGAFQGTNSPLHF.

Remarks on this clone: From the germline J gene comes the end of the CDR3, since the read stops 3 residues before it. The chain carries TRBV2 and TRBJ2-3, with TRBD1 identical over 9 bases. CDR3 length equals 15 residues. Germline loops: CDR1 SNHLY, CDR2 FYNNEI. The chain's CDR3 is CASRRTGASNQPQYF. Partial CDR3 DNA: TGTGCCAGCAGGAGGACAGGGGCAAGCAATCAGCCG.

This clone was seen many times. The CDR3 is cut off 3 residues early in the read; its end comes from the germline J gene. The chain combines TRBV9 with TRBJ2-2; 9 bases fit TRBD2. The CDR3 extends over 16 amino acids. V lost 3 bases, J lost 6 bases, and 9 bases stayed unmatched. Germline assignment: CDR1 SGDLS and CDR2 YYNGEE. The CDR3 DNA, read in part, is TGTGCCAGCAGCGGCCTTAGCGGGAGTAATGCCGGGGAG. It is translated as CASSGLSGSNAGE. From start to end, the CDR3 is CASSGLSGSNAGELFF.

This clone was counted many times. The CDR3 is cut off 3 residues early in the read; its end comes from the germline J gene. J is TRBJ1-2 and V is TRBV20-1; a possible D gene is TRBD1 (6 bases). This CDR3 spans 15 amino acids. V was pared by 0 bases and J by 5 bases, with 16 bases between. The germline gives CDR1 DFQATT, CDR2 SNEGSKA (reference sequence). The sequenced part of the CDR3 DNA is TGCAGTGCTAGAGATAGGTACAGGGTAGAGTATGGC. Translated: CSARDRYRVEYG. The entire CDR3 protein reads CSARDRYRVEYGYTF.

The table lists this clone with many counts. Coverage ceases 3 residues before the CDR3 finishes, and the germline J gene fills in the end. The J gene is TRBJ2-2, the V gene TRBV5-1; 12 nucleotides match TRBD2. With 0 bases clipped from V and 7 bases from J, the junction kept 4 bases outside the gene matches. From germline, CDR1 is SGHRS and CDR2 YFSETQ. CDR3 length equals 16 residues. The CDR3 is CASSLELAGGVGELFF. Partial CDR3 DNA: TGCGCCAGCAGCTTGGAGCTAGCGGGAGGGGTCGGGGAG.

This clone was seen ten or more times. The CDR3 is cut off 3 residues early in the read; its end comes from the germline J gene. The chain links TRBV7-9 to TRBJ1-6; tentatively, D is TRBD1 (6 bases). V was clipped by 5 bases and J by 11 bases, with 16 bases between them. The CDR3 has 14 residues. CDR1 is SEHNR and CDR2 is FQNEAQ in the germline V gene (reference sequence). The chain's CDR3 is CASSPPVQGAPLHF. The CDR3 bases that were read are TGTGCCAGCAGCCCCCCTGTACAGGGTGCACCC.

This clone came up many times. The sequenced part of the CDR3 DNA is TGTGCCAGCTCACCCCCGACTAGCGGGAGTTCCCACGAG. It translates to CASSPPTSGSSHE. The entire CDR3 protein reads CASSPPTSGSSHEQYF. The chain recombines TRBV18 with TRBJ2-7, with 12 bases fitting TRBD2. The read finishes 3 residues shy of the CDR3 end, and the germline J gene is used to complete it. Germline V gene lookup returns CDR1 KGHSH and CDR2 LQKENI. V was clipped by 3 bases and J by 5 bases; unmatched bases: 8. This CDR3 contains 16 residues.

A word on this clone: The read gets to within 3 residues of the CDR3 end, and the germline J gene fills in the rest. The chain recombines TRBV7-3 with TRBJ1-2, with a possible D match to TRBD1 (6 bases). This CDR3 is built from 13 residues. CDR1 is SGHTA, CDR2 FQGTGA, per germline. CDR3 DNA (partial): TGTGCCAGCAGCTCCCAACAGGGAGGCGAC. Its protein is CASSSQQGGD. The whole CDR3 protein reads CASSSQQGGDYTF.

This clone was seen many times. The read finishes 3 residues shy of the CDR3 end, and the germline J gene is used to complete it. The chain uses TRBV14 and TRBJ1-3; the D is unclear. The CDR3 contains 15 residues. CDR1 and CDR2 (germline): SGHDN, FVKESK. V was pared by 2 bases and J by 0 bases, with 8 bases between. The covered CDR3 bases are TGTGCCAGCAGCCAACGGCAGCGCTCTGGAAACACC. Its translation: CASSQRQRSGNT. From start to end, the CDR3 is CASSQRQRSGNTIYF.

This clone showed up many times. Read data end 3 residues before the CDR3 end; the end is taken from the germline J gene. The rearrangement joins TRBV5-1 to TRBJ2-7, with 7 bases identical to TRBD1. CDR3 size: 17 residues. J lost 2 bases, V lost 5 bases, and 16 bases had no gene match. Germline assignment: CDR1 SGHRS and CDR2 YFSETQ. CDR3 loop: CASSPAFAGGITYEQYF. The sequenced part of the CDR3 DNA is TGCGCCAGCAGTCCCGCCTTTGCAGGGGGAATAACCTACGAG.

This clone was counted at least ten times. The missing CDR3 end, 3 residues past where the read stops, is filled in from the germline J gene. The rearrangement joins TRBV11-3 to TRBJ2-3, with 12 nucleotides matching TRBD2. The CDR3 is made up of 15 amino acids. The V segment lost 5 bases and the J segment 4 bases; nucleotides outside the gene matches: 4. The germline gives CDR1 SGHNT, CDR2 YENEEA. CDR3 protein: CASSVTSGSADTQYF. Partial CDR3 DNA: TGTGCCAGCAGCGTGACTAGCGGGAGCGCAGATACG.

The sample holds many counts of this clone. The missing CDR3 end, 3 residues past where the read stops, is filled in from the germline J gene. The V gene is TRBV28, the J gene TRBJ2-5; 8 nucleotides align to TRBD1. The V segment lost 6 bases and the J segment 4 bases; nucleotides outside the gene matches: 10. The CDR3 totals 15 residues. Germline V gene data show CDR1 as MDHEN and CDR2 as SYDVKM. CDR3 DNA, as far as it was read: TGTGCCAGCAGCGCTAGGACAGGGTTCGGAGAGACC. Amino acid sequence: CASSARTGFGET. The whole CDR3 reads CASSARTGFGETQYF.

This clone appeared many times. The read stops 3 residues short of the end of the CDR3; the missing end is completed from the germline J gene. The chain links TRBV30 to TRBJ2-1; 8 nucleotides align to TRBD1. This CDR3 spans 13 amino acids. After removal of 1 base from V and 7 bases from J, the junction contained 3 bases not matched to a gene. Germline V gene sequence: CDR1 GTSNPN, CDR2 SVGIG (reference sequence). CDR3 bases read: TGTGCCTGGAGTGAGACAGGGGTGAATGAG. This gives the protein CAWSETGVNE. The whole CDR3 sequence is CAWSETGVNEQFF.

This clone was observed many times. The CDR3: CASSLDGVIRGAFF. CDR3 bases read: TGCGCCAGCAGCTTGGACGGGGTAATCCGGGGG. The chain recombines TRBV5-1 with TRBJ1-1; D perhaps matches TRBD1 (5 bases). Read coverage stops 3 residues before the CDR3 terminus; the germline J gene supplies the remainder. Germline V gives CDR1 SGHRS, CDR2 YFSETQ. This CDR3 is built from 14 residues.

At least ten counts were recorded for this clone. The read halts 3 residues ahead of the CDR3 end, with the missing end drawn from the germline J gene. J is TRBJ2-4 and V is TRBV20-1; D might be TRBD1 (6 bases). Per the germline V gene, CDR1 is DFQATT and CDR2 is SNEGSKA (reference sequence). V was shortened by 5 bases and J by 5 bases, with 13 bases between the two germline ends. This CDR3 is 13 amino acids long. CDR3 DNA, as far as it was read: TGCAGTGCTCAGGGGCGGAGAGAAAACATT. This codes for CSAQGRRENI. The CDR3 reads in full as CSAQGRRENIQYF.

This clone was detected ten times or more. Read sequence stops 3 residues before the CDR3 end, and the germline J gene provides the missing end. The chain carries TRBV20-1 and TRBJ1-3; no reliable D call. Trimming pared 1 base from V and 0 bases from J, leaving 10 bases between. CDR1 and CDR2 (germline): DFQATT, SNEGSKA (reference sequence). The CDR3 sequence is 15 residues long. CDR3 sequence: CSARAPTSSGNTIYF. Incomplete CDR3 DNA: TGCAGTGCTAGAGCGCCGACAAGCTCTGGAAACACC.

The table lists this clone with many counts. The CDR3 extends 3 residues past the end of the read, so its final part is completed from the germline J gene. The rearrangement uses TRBV28 and TRBJ2-7; 7 bases map to TRBD1. J gave up 4 bases and V 7 bases, and 10 bases lay outside the gene matches. The germline CDR1 and CDR2 sequences are MDHEN and SYDVKM. The CDR3 consists of 14 residues. The sequenced CDR3 bases are TGTGCCAGCAACCCGGGACAGCGGAATTACGAG. Residues: CASNPGQRNYE. The CDR3, in full, reads CASNPGQRNYEQYF. Together with reference TRBV28 and TRBJ2-7, the CDR3 gives the full variable domain: DVKVTQSSRYLVKRTGEKVFLECVQDMDHENMFWYRQDPGLGLRLIYFSYDVKMKEKGDIPEGYSVSREKKERFSLILESASTNQTSMYLCASNPGQRNYEQYFGPGTRLTVT.

This clone has a count of ten or more. The CDR3 end falls 3 residues outside the read, so it is completed with the germline J gene. This chain connects TRBV30 to TRBJ1-1, with D unclear. The ends were cut back, 3 bases at V and 4 bases at J, with 12 bases in the middle. Looked up from germline, CDR1 is GTSNPN and CDR2 is SVGIG (reference sequence). The CDR3 has 13 amino acids. The CDR3 reads CAWSSFLRTEAFF. The sequenced CDR3 bases are TGTGCCTGGAGCTCCTTTCTACGCACTGAA.

This clone showed up many times. CDR3 amino acids: CSARGGLAQSTENIQYF. The part of the CDR3 DNA that was read is TGCAGTGCTAGAGGCGGGCTCGCCCAATCCACAGAAAACATT. This sequence joins TRBV20-1 and TRBJ2-4, with D perhaps matching TRBD2 (5 bases). Read coverage stops 3 residues before the CDR3 terminus; the germline J gene supplies the remainder. This CDR3 has 17 amino acids. Germline V CDR1 and CDR2: DFQATT, SNEGSKA (reference sequence). Trimming took 1 base from V and 5 from J, leaving 21 bases between them.

Points on this clone: The sequence runs out 3 residues before the end of the CDR3; the remainder is reconstructed from the germline J gene. The gene calls are TRBV5-1 and TRBJ1-1; TRBD1 agrees at 7 bases. V gave up 2 bases and J gave up 7 bases; unmatched junction bases: 11. The CDR3 covers 15 residues. CDR1 and CDR2 from the germline V gene are SGHRS and YFSETQ. The sequenced part of the CDR3 DNA is TGCGCCAGCAGCTTTAAGACATCCCAGGGGGTTGAA. Encoded protein: CASSFKTSQGVE. The CDR3, in full, reads CASSFKTSQGVEAFF.